Below, one T cell receptor (beta chain) is given with its context. This specimen comes from a study of cytomegalovirus exposure and HLA in healthy donors. 60 Vbeta and 13 Jbeta primers were used in PCR. Sequenced by immunoSEQ multiplex PCR; TCRdb stores in-frame clones only, minus some. The sample has about 150,000 clones, approximately 80% seen once. Unmatched junction bases numbered 7, after V lost 2 bases and J lost 4 bases. The CDR3 contains 16 residues. CDR1 SGHTA and CDR2 FQGTGA come from the germline V gene. Sequenced material: PBMCs. This TCR was recovered from a male donor in good health and CMV-seronegative. The chain couples TRBV7-3 to TRBJ2-5; 10 nucleotides agree with TRBD2. The CDR3 loop reads CASSLFPAGGRETQYF. In DNA, the CDR3 is TGTGCCAGCAGCTTATTTCCAGCGGGGGGGCGAGAGACCCAGTACTTC.